The sequence of this TCR beta chain was determined in a study of blood T cell repertoires in COVID-19. About this clone itself: This specimen includes other DNA sequences encoding the same CDR3.

CDR1 SGHNT and CDR2 YYREEE come from the germline V gene (reference sequence). This CDR3 spans 15 amino acids. V dropped 4 bases and J dropped 5; count of bases not matched to a gene: 9. Clones were sequenced by immunoSEQ multiplex PCR, and TCRdb holds only the in-frame ones, with some missing. The sample includes fewer than 500,000 clones, roughly 89% of them seen just once. The chain couples TRBV5-4 to TRBJ2-1; 7 nucleotides match TRBD2. Sequencing was performed on peripheral blood. This sequence originates from a woman aged 25 to 39 with acute or convalescent COVID-19. This CDR3 reads CASSLTGGLDNEQFF. The CDR3 region has the DNA TGTGCCAGCAGCCTGACGGGGGGTCTAGACAATGAGCAGTTCTTC.